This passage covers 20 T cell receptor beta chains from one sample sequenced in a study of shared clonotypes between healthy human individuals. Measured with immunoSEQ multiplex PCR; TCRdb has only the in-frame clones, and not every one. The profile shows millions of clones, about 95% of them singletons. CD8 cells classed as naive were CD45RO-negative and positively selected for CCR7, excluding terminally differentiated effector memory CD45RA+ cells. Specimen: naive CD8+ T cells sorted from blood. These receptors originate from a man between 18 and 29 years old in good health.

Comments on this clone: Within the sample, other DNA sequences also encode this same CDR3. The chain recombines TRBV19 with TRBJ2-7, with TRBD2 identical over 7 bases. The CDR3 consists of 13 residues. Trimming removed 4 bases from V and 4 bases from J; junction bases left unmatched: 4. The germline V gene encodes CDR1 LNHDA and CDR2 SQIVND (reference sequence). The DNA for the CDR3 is TGTGCCAGTAGTAAGGGCGGGAGTTACGAGCAGTACTTC. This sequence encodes CASSKGGSYEQYF. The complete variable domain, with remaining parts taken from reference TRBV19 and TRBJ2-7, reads DGGITQSPKYLFRKEGQNVTLSCEQNLNHDAMYWYRQDPGQGLRLIYYSQIVNDFQKGDIAEGYSVSREKKESFPLTVTSAQKNPTAFYLCASSKGGSYEQYFGPGTRLTVT.

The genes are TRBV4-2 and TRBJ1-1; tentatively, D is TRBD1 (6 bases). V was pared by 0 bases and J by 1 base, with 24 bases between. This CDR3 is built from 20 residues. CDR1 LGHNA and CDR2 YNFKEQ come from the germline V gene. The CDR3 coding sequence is TGTGCCAGCAGCCAAGACGTTTTGGTGGGAACAGGGCGAGCGAACACTGAAGCTTTCTTT. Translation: CASSQDVLVGTGRANTEAFF.

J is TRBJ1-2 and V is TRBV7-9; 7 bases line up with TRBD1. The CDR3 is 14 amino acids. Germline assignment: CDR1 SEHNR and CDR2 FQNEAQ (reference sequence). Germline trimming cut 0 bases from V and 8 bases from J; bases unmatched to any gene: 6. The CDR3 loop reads CASSLALTGIGYTF. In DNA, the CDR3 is TGTGCCAGCAGCTTAGCCCTGACAGGGATCGGCTACACCTTC.

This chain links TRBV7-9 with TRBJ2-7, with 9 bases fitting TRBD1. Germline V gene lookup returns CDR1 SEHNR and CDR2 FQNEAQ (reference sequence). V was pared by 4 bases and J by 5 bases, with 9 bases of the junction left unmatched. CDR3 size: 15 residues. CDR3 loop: CASSWDRALYHEQYF. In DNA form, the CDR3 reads TGTGCCAGCAGCTGGGACAGGGCGTTGTACCACGAGCAGTACTTC. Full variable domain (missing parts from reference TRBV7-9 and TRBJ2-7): DTGVSQNPRHKITKRGQNVTFRCDPISEHNRLYWYRQTLGQGPEFLTYFQNEAQLEKSRLLSDRFSAERPKGSFSTLEIQRTEQGDSAMYLCASSWDRALYHEQYFGPGTRLTVT.

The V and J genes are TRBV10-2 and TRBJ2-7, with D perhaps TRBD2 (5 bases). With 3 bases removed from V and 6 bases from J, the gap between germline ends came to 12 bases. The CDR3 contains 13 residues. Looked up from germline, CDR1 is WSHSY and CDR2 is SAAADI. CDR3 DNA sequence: TGCGCCAGCAGTGAAGAGGGAGCGGCCGAGCAGTACTTC. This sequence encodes CASSEEGAAEQYF.

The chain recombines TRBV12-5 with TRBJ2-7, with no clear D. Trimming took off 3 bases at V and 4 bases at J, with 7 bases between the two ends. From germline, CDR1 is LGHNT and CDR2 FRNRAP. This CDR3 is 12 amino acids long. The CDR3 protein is CASGLTEYEQYF. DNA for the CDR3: TGTGCTAGTGGTTTAACGGAGTACGAGCAGTACTTC.

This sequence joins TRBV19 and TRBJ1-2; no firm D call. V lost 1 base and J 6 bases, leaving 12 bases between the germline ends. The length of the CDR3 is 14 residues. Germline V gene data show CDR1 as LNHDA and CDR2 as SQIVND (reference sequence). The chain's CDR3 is CASSIGGRSNGYTF. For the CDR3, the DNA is TGTGCCAGTAGTATAGGTGGCAGATCTAATGGCTACACCTTC.

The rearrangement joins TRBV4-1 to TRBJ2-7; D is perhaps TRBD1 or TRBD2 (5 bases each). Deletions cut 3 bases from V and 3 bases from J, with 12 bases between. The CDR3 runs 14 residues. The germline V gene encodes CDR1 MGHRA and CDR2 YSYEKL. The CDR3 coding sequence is TGCGCCAGCAGCCACCCGGGACGAAACTACGAGCAGTACTTC. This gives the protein CASSHPGRNYEQYF.

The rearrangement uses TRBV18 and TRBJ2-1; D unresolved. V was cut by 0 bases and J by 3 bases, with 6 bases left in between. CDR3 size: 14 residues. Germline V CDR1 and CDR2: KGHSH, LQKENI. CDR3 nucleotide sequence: TGTGCCAGCTCACCACCGAGTTTCTACAATGAGCAGTTCTTC. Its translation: CASSPPSFYNEQFF.

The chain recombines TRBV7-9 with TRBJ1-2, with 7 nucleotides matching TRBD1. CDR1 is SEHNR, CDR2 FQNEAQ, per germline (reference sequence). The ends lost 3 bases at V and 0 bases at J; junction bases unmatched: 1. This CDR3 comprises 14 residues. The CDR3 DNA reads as TGTGCCAGCAGCTTGGGACAGCCTAACTATGGCTACACCTTC. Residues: CASSLGQPNYGYTF. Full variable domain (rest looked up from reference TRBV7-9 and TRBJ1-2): DTGVSQNPRHKITKRGQNVTFRCDPISEHNRLYWYRQTLGQGPEFLTYFQNEAQLEKSRLLSDRFSAERPKGSFSTLEIQRTEQGDSAMYLCASSLGQPNYGYTFGSGTRLTVV.

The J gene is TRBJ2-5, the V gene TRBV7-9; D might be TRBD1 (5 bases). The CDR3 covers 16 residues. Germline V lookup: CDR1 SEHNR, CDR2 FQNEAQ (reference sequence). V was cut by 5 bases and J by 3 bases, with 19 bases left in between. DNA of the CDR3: TGTGCCAGCAGCCAGCCACTTTCGGGCAGGGAAGAGACCCAGTACTTC. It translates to CASSQPLSGREETQYF. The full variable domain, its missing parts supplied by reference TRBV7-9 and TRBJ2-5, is DTGVSQNPRHKITKRGQNVTFRCDPISEHNRLYWYRQTLGQGPEFLTYFQNEAQLEKSRLLSDRFSAERPKGSFSTLEIQRTEQGDSAMYLCASSQPLSGREETQYFGPGTRLLVL.

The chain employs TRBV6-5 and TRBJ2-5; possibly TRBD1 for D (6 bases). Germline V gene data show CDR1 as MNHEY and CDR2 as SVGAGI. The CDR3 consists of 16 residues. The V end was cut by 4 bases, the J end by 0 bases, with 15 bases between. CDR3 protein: CASSSYWGHDQETQYF. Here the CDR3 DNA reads TGTGCCAGCAGTTCCTATTGGGGACACGACCAAGAGACCCAGTACTTC.

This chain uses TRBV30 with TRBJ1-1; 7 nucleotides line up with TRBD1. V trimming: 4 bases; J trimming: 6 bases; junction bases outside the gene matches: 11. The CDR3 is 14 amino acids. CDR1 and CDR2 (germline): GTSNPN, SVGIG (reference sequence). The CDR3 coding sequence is TGTGCCTGGACCACCGGGCAGGGGGGCGCTGAAGCTTTCTTT. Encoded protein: CAWTTGQGGAEAFF.

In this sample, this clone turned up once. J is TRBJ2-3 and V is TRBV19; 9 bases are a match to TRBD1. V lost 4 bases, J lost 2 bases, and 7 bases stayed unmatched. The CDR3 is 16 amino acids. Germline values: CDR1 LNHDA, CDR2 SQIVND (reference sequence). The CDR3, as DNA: TGTGCCAGTAGTACCGCCGGGACAGGGATCACAGATACGCAGTATTTT. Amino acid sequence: CASSTAGTGITDTQYF.

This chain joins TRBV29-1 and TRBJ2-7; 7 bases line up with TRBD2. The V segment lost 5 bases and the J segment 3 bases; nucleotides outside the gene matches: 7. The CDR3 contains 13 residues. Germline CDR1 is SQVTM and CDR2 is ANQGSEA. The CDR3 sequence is CSVRLASVYEQYF. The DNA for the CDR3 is TGCAGCGTTCGACTAGCAAGCGTCTACGAGCAGTACTTC.

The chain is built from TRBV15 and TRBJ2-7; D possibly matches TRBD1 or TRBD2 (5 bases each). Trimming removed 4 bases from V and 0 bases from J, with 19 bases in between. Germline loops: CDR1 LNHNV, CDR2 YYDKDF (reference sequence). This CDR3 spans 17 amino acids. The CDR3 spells CATSTWNGGPSSYEQYF. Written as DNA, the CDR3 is TGTGCCACCAGCACGTGGAATGGGGGACCAAGCTCCTACGAGCAGTACTTC.

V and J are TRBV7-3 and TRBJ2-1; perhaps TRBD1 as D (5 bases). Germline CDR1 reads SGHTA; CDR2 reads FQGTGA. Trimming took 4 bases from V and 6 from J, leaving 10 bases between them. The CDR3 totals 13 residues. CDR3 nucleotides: TGTGCCAGCAGCTGGCAGGGTGCCAATGAGCAGTTCTTC. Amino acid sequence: CASSWQGANEQFF.

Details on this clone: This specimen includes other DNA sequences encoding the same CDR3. CDR3 sequence (DNA): TGTGCCAGCAGCTTAGAGGCGGGGAACACTGAAGCTTTCTTT. Encoded protein: CASSLEAGNTEAFF. The chain employs TRBV11-2 and TRBJ1-1, with no clear D. Trimming shortened V by 0 bases and J by 1 base, and 6 bases separated the two germline ends. Germline lookup yields CDR1 SGHAT and CDR2 FQNNGV. The CDR3 is 14 amino acids. Filled out from reference TRBV11-2 and TRBJ1-1, the complete variable domain reads EAGVAQSPRYKIIEKRQSVAFWCNPISGHATLYWYQQILGQGPKLLIQFQNNGVVDDSQLPKDRFSAERLKGVDSTLKIQPAKLEDSAVYLCASSLEAGNTEAFFGQGTRLTVV.

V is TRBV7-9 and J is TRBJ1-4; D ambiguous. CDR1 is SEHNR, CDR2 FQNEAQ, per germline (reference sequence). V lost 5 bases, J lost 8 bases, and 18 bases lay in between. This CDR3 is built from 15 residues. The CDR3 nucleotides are TGTGCCAGCAGCCCGCCTGCGAGCATGGGGGAAAAACTGTTTTTT. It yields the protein CASSPPASMGEKLFF.

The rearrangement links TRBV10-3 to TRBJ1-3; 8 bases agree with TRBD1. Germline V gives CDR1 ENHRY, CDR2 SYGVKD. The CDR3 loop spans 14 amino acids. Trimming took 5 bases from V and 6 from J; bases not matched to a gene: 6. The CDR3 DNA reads TGTGCCATCAGTTCGACAGGGGAGCAAAACACCATATATTTT. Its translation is CAISSTGEQNTIYF.